The source of this T cell receptor beta chain is a study of spatial heterogeneity in lung cancer. Carried by each TCR cDNA molecule was a unique molecular identifier. TCRdb re-called the 5' RACE reads with MiXCR, one entry per CDR3 protein. The repertoire includes fewer than 65,000 distinct CDR3 sequences, about 5.9% of them detected once, and roughly 14% sits in the top ten. Time point noted: sample taken at primary tumor resection. This clonotype has only a few counts. From germline, CDR1 is SGHNT and CDR2 YENEEA. J gave up 2 bases and V 5 bases, and 3 bases lay outside the gene matches. There are 14 residues in the CDR3.

The chain carries TRBV11-3 and TRBJ1-1; 9 nucleotides line up with TRBD1. Sequencing used PBMCs, obtained at surgery. This TCR was recovered from a female donor with early-stage non-small cell lung cancer. In DNA form, the CDR3 reads TGTGCCAGCAGCGCGGGACAGGGAAACACTGAAGCTTTCTTT. Protein sequence: CASSAGQGNTEAFF.